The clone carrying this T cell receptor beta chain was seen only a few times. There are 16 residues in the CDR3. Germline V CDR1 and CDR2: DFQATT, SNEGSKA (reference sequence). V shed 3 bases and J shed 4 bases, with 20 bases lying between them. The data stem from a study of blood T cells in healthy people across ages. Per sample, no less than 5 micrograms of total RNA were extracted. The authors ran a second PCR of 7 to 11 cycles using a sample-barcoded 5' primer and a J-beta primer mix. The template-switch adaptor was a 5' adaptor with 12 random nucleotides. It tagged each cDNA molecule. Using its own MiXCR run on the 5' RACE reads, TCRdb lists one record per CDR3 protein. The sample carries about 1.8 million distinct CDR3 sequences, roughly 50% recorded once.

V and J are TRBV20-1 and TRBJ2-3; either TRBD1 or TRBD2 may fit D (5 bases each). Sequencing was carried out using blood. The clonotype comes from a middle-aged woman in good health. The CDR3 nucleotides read TGCAGTGCTAGTGAGACCCGGGGCCTTCACTCAGATACGCAGTATTTT. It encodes CSASETRGLHSDTQYF.